The source of this T cell receptor beta chain is a study of blood T cells in healthy people across ages (dated by TCRdb to about 2015). General notes on the study: In model experiments, template switching captured roughly one uniquely barcoded TCR beta cDNA molecule for every two T cells. The study measured age-related changes in TCR beta repertoire diversity using deep sequencing normalized with unique cDNA molecular identifiers. The donors were split into four age groups: young (average around 17 years), middle-aged (roughly 42), aged (more than 55) and long-lived (roughly 80). To avoid experimental bias, donors of different ages were spread randomly across the sequencing lanes. Using the same blood draw, the study looked at two additional independent replicas of 1 million unique cDNA reads for two donors, one aged 18 to 30 and the other aged 80 or older. Overall results and qualifications from the work: Donor CMV infection status was unknown, potentially confounding age-related changes in expanded clonotypes. Estimates of total diversity based on one million sequenced T cells were considered lower bounds and underestimates. Compared with the aged group, more naive CD4+ T cells, fewer expanded clones and increased TCR diversity were shown by the long-lived group, suggesting age selection. A strong correlation was found between observed TCR beta diversity and the percentage of naive T cells measured by flow cytometry. Conclusive comparison of naive and antigen-experienced compartments was prevented by the profiling of bulk unsorted PBMCs. As age increased, observed TCR beta diversity per million T cells dropped in a roughly linear way, and a significant reduction was already evident by age 40.

The CDR3 numbers 17 residues from cysteine through phenylalanine. Kept here is only the CDR3 DNA, which spans 51 bases and is read in frame from base 1. The V end gives up 0 bases and the J end 0 bases, leaving 3 bases in the junction not matched to a gene. CDR1 is given as SGDLS and CDR2 as YYNGEE, both from the germline V gene. This clonotype was seen a handful of times. Its antigen remains undetermined. Base qualities are not at hand, and no much larger clone is one base apart. Libraries were made using 5' RACE. A second 7 to 11 cycle PCR used a sample-barcoded 5' primer and a J-beta primer mix. A template-switch 5' adaptor carrying 12 random nucleotides introduced a unique molecular identifier onto each TCR beta cDNA molecule. Each sample yielded at least 2.5 million CDR3-containing paired-end reads. The Mint cDNA synthesis kit, primed by a TRBC-specific oligonucleotide, was used to synthesize first-strand cDNA from all RNA. Following uracil-DNA glycosylase treatment, a first 18-cycle PCR with universal primers M1SS and BC2_uni_R was performed on all cDNA. The paper's processing steps were these. Each sample was normalized by randomly selecting 1 million high-quality reads, each carrying a distinct molecular identifier. Instead of being binned into consensus sequences, reads that shared molecular identifiers were thrown out. CDR3 identification, clonotype clustering and error correction used MiTCR with a Q25 quality threshold and the strictest error-elimination algorithm. A nonparametric unseen species model with Euler transformation was used to estimate lower-bound total TCR beta diversity. The raw public reads went through TCRdb reprocessing: fastp at Q25, MiXCR clone calling, in-frame beta chains kept. Rows are combined by CDR3 protein, so each entry shows the most common genes and DNA. Here the V and J calls rest on TCRdb's processing, not on the authors' analysis. The sample table lists 1,800,000 or so distinct CDR3 sequences, about two fifths of them with a count of one. The ten biggest clones cover under 30% of the sample.

The donors were around 39 Caucasian individuals from Russia, aged roughly 6 to 100 years, who were systemically healthy. Each donor gave ten milliliters of peripheral blood, collected into EDTA-treated Vacutainer tubes. Ficoll-Paque density-gradient centrifugation was used to isolate PBMCs, with at least 6.5 million per sample. Trizol reagent was used to extract total RNA from the PBMCs, yielding at least 5.5 micrograms per sample. For every donor, flow cytometry on a PBMC aliquot measured the percentage of naive CD45RAhigh/CD27high T cells. Sequencing used blood. The sequence is built from TRBV9 and TRBJ2-3, with 11 junctional bases fitting TRBD2. This TCR came from a human donor in good health. The DNA sequence reads TGTGCCAGCAGCGTAGCTAGCGGGGGGACGAGCACAGATACGCAGTATTTT. Translated, this is CASSVASGGTSTDTQYF.